The rows below give T cell receptor beta chains drawn from one sample of a study of beta chain features in type 1 diabetes. Data came from immunoSEQ multiplex PCR; TCRdb stores just in-frame clones and leaves some out. The sample lists hundreds of thousands of clones; around 15% were seen once. The sequenced sample consisted of naive CD4+ T cells from blood. The origin of the receptors is a man younger than 35 in good health. The CDR3 runs from the conserved cysteine through the conserved F or W. Fields, in order: clone size, J gene, V gene, D gene, CDR3 DNA, CDR3 protein. D genes are given only for firm matches. Rows give clone size only sometimes, using once, few, many, or a class for an expanded clone.

>-|TRBJ2-1|TRBV27|-
TGTGCCAGCAGTTCGCGCCTGGCGGGAAAGCAGTTCTTC
CASSSRLAGKQFF
>-|TRBJ1-6|TRBV6-5|TRBD1
TGTGCCAGCAGGCCGACCGGGACAGGTAGATCACCCCTCCACTTT
CASRPTGTGRSPLHF
>few|TRBJ1-1|TRBV7-9|-
TGTGCCAGGGAACCTCTGGCCAAGAAGGAGGAAGCTTTCTTT
CAREPLAKKEEAFF
>-|TRBJ1-2|TRBV4-3|-
TGCGCCAGCAGCCAAGATGTGGGACCCTATGGCTACACCTTC
CASSQDVGPYGYTF
>few|TRBJ2-7|TRBV30|-
TGTGCCTGGAGTCGGGCCTACGAGCAGTACTTC
CAWSRAYEQYF
>few|TRBJ1-1|TRBV5-1|TRBD1
TGCGCCAGCAGCGCGGACAGGTGGAGCACTGAAGCTTTCTTT
CASSADRWSTEAFF
>few|TRBJ2-3|TRBV10-3|-
TGTGCCATCAGTGACACAGATACGCAGTATTTT
CAISDTDTQYF
>few|TRBJ2-7|TRBV5-1|TRBD1
TGCGCCAGCAGCGCCGGGACAGGTAATGGGGAGCAGTACTTC
CASSAGTGNGEQYF
>few|TRBJ1-6|TRBV2|TRBD1
TGTGCCAGCATTATTAACAGGGGAGGTGGTTCACCCCTCCACTTT
CASIINRGGGSPLHF
>-|TRBJ2-6|TRBV9|-
TGTGCCAGCAGCGCCCCCCGGGGCGGGATGTTATATGGGGCCAACGTCCTGACTTTC
CASSAPRGGMLYGANVLTF
>-|TRBJ2-2|TRBV20-1|-
TGCAGTAACGCCGGGGAGCTGTTTTTT
CSNAGELFF
>few|TRBJ1-2|TRBV5-1|-
TGCGCCAGCAGCCCTGGGGACACAGCCTCCAACTATGGCTACACCTTC
CASSPGDTASNYGYTF
>-|TRBJ1-1|TRBV4-1|TRBD1
TGCGCCAGCAGCCAAGGGGACAGGGGGAACACTGAAGCTTTCTTT
CASSQGDRGNTEAFF
>few|TRBJ1-3|TRBV2|TRBD1
TGTGCCAGCGGGACAGGACTCTCTGGAAACACCATATATTTT
CASGTGLSGNTIYF
>few|TRBJ2-5|TRBV6-5|-
TGTGCCAGCGGGTTTCAAGAGACCCAGTACTTC
CASGFQETQYF
>many|TRBJ2-4|TRBV4-3|-
TGCGCCAGCAGCCATCGTCGTGGGGGAAACATTCAGTACTTC
CASSHRRGGNIQYF
>few|TRBJ2-1|TRBV6-5|-
TGTGCCAGCCGAACGGACAATGAGCAGTTCTTC
CASRTDNEQFF
>-|TRBJ1-1|TRBV6-6|TRBD1
TGTGCCAGCAGTTGGGGAGGGGTCAGGGGGCTTGAAGCTTTCTTT
CASSWGGVRGLEAFF
>few|TRBJ1-6|TRBV30|-
TGTGCCTGGCAACTAGCAGGGAGAAATTCACCCCTCCACTTT
CAWQLAGRNSPLHF
>few|TRBJ1-6|TRBV5-6|TRBD1
TGTGCCAGCATTTCTCTCGACAGGGGTGATTCACCCCTCCACTTT
CASISLDRGDSPLHF
>-|TRBJ1-4|TRBV21-1|-
TGTGCCAGCAGCCGACGGTGGGGAAAACTGTTTTTT
CASSRRWGKLFF
>-|TRBJ2-2|TRBV29-1|TRBD2
TGCAGCGCGATGACCCCGGGGGGGCTCAGCACCGGGGAGCTGTTTTTT
CSAMTPGGLSTGELFF
>-|TRBJ1-4|TRBV28|-
TGTGCCAGCAGTCCTCGTCGTGAAAAACTGTTTTTT
CASSPRREKLFF
>-|TRBJ2-7|TRBV7-2|-
TGTGCCAGCAGCCCCCAGGCCTCCTACGAGCAGTACTTC
CASSPQASYEQYF
>-|TRBJ2-7|TRBV28|-
TGTGCCAGCAGCCGCGACAGTTACGAGCAGTACTTC
CASSRDSYEQYF
>-|TRBJ2-7|TRBV6-5|-
TGTGCCAGCAGTAACCACCCCTACGAGCAGTACTTC
CASSNHPYEQYF
>-|TRBJ2-1|TRBV5-1|-
TGCGCCAGCAGCTTGTTCGACGGGTCCTACAATGAGCAGTTCTTC
CASSLFDGSYNEQFF
>few|TRBJ2-7|TRBV5-4|TRBD2
TGTGCCAGCAGCTTGGTAGCGGGAACAAAGTACGAGCAGTACTTC
CASSLVAGTKYEQYF
>-|TRBJ1-4|TRBV27|TRBD1
TGTGCCAGCAGCGGACAGGGAGGAGGGGAAAAACTGTTTTTT
CASSGQGGGEKLFF
>-|TRBJ2-5|TRBV5-1|TRBD1
TGCGCCAGCGGCAAACAGCCCCAGGTACAGGGGGAGACCCAGTACTTC
CASGKQPQVQGETQYF
>few|TRBJ2-3|TRBV29-1|-
TGCAGCGTTTCCCTGACTAGGGACCCCTATACGCAGTATTTT
CSVSLTRDPYTQYF
>-|TRBJ2-3|TRBV28|-
TGTGCCAGCAGATGGAGCACAGATACGCAGTATTTT
CASRWSTDTQYF